Listed here is a single T cell receptor beta chain. Its antigen remains unidentified. These data belong to a study of cytomegalovirus exposure and HLA in healthy donors. Findings of the study overall: Later work found most CMV-associated TCR beta chains apparently HLA-restricted.

The V segment lost 1 base and the J segment 8 bases; nucleotides outside the gene matches: 8. The germline V gene has CDR1 SGHDT and CDR2 YYEEEE. This CDR3 contains 14 residues. Use of 60 Vbeta and 13 Jbeta primers characterized the PCR. The table came from immunoSEQ multiplex PCR; TCRdb's copy has only in-frame clones and leaves some out. The sample includes some 140,000 clones, approximately 61% seen only once; the top ten take around 1.6%. The specimen sequenced was PBMCs. The rearrangement uses TRBV5-6 and TRBJ1-2, with 7 bases lining up with TRBD1. The origin of this receptor is a human donor in good health. This CDR3 is CASSLWRQGGGYTF. The CDR3 DNA follows: TGTGCCAGCAGCTTGTGGCGGCAGGGGGGCGGCTACACCTTC.